A single sample gave rise to the 23 T cell receptor beta chains below, sequenced in a study of cytomegalovirus exposure and HLA in healthy donors. In the PCR, 60 Vbeta and 13 Jbeta primers were used. Assay: immunoSEQ multiplex PCR; the TCRdb copy retains only in-frame clones and omits some. The sample includes approximately 200,000 clones, 84% seen only once; the top ten take about 0.25%. The sample comprised PBMCs. The receptors were gathered from a boy under 18 in good health and CMV-seronegative.

On this clone itself: Germline is not matched at one junction end, which may reflect a read error. The J gene is TRBJ2-7, the V gene TRBV6-5; a weak D match, TRBD2 (5 bases). Germline V CDR1 and CDR2: MNHEY, SVGAGI. The CDR3 contains 12 residues. CDR3 loop: CAGSGSSYEQYF. The CDR3 DNA is TGTGCCGGCAGTGGGAGCTCCTACGAGCAGTACTTC.

The chain couples TRBV9 to TRBJ2-6; D unclear. CDR3 length: 15 amino acids. The germline V gene has CDR1 SGDLS and CDR2 YYNGEE. V lost 0 bases and J 0 bases, leaving 4 bases between the germline ends. Here the CDR3 reads CASSVASSGANVLTF. CDR3 in DNA: TGTGCCAGCAGCGTAGCTAGCTCTGGGGCCAACGTCCTGACTTTC.

The CDR3: CASSGIPQGARSYGYTF. The CDR3 DNA is TGTGCCAGCAGCGGTATTCCCCAGGGCGCCAGGAGCTATGGCTACACCTTC. The V call is TRBV9, the J call TRBJ1-2, with D perhaps matching TRBD1 (5 bases). Trimming removed 3 bases from V and 4 bases from J, with 22 bases in between. Looked up from germline, CDR1 is SGDLS and CDR2 is YYNGEE. The CDR3 runs 17 residues.

The chain has TRBV5-1 and TRBJ2-7; a possible D gene is TRBD2 (5 bases). CDR1 is SGHRS, CDR2 YFSETQ, per germline. The CDR3 is made up of 14 amino acids. Trimming stripped 2 bases from V and 3 bases from J, with 12 bases between. The CDR3 region has the DNA TGCGCCAGCAGCTTACGGGGAGAAGTCTACGAGCAGTACTTC. It yields the protein CASSLRGEVYEQYF.

The V call is TRBV27, the J call TRBJ2-1; no definite D call. V gave up 4 bases and J gave up 8 bases, with 12 bases separating them. Per the germline V gene, CDR1 is MNHEY and CDR2 is SMNVEV (reference sequence). The CDR3 extends over 13 amino acids. The CDR3 protein is CASSSFLTDEQFF. The CDR3 bases are TGTGCCAGCAGTTCGTTCCTTACGGATGAGCAGTTCTTC.

V gene TRBV2 combines with J gene TRBJ2-7; 8 nucleotides line up with TRBD2. Germline V gives CDR1 SNHLY, CDR2 FYNNEI. V lost 6 bases to trimming and J lost 4 bases; unmatched junction nucleotides: 11. The CDR3 loop spans 15 amino acids. The CDR3 loop is CASRGDSGKTYEQYF. The CDR3 DNA is TGTGCCAGCAGGGGCGATAGCGGGAAAACTTACGAGCAGTACTTC. The entire variable domain, with the rest obtained from reference TRBV2 and TRBJ2-7, is as follows: EPEVTQTPSHQVTQMGQEVILRCVPISNHLYFYWYRQILGQKVEFLVSFYNNEISEKSEIFDDQFSVERPDGSNFTLKIRSTKLEDSAMYFCASRGDSGKTYEQYFGPGTRLTVT.

The chain couples TRBV2 to TRBJ2-5, with 8 nucleotides matching TRBD1. CDR1 is SNHLY and CDR2 is FYNNEI in the germline V gene. The V segment lost 8 bases and the J segment 5 bases; nucleotides outside the gene matches: 7. The length of the CDR3 is 13 residues. CDR3 coding DNA: TGTGCCAGCGGCAGGACAGGGTGGGAGACCCAGTACTTC. This gives the protein CASGRTGWETQYF.

V and J are TRBV7-6 and TRBJ2-1; 8 positions agree with TRBD1. The CDR3 covers 15 residues. V lost 5 bases, J lost 0 bases, and 3 bases stayed unmatched. The germline V gene has CDR1 SGHVS and CDR2 FNYEAQ. The CDR3: CASSRGQGSYNEQFF. CDR3 in DNA: TGTGCCAGCAGCCGAGGACAGGGCTCCTACAATGAGCAGTTCTTC.

This rearrangement joins TRBV2 to TRBJ2-7; D may be TRBD2 (5 bases). The CDR3 spans 14 residues. V lost 3 bases and J lost 0, with 9 bases in between. The germline V gene encodes CDR1 SNHLY and CDR2 FYNNEI. The CDR3 loop reads CASSERVYSYEQYF. The CDR3 bases are TGTGCCAGCAGTGAGAGGGTTTACTCCTACGAGCAGTACTTC.

The V gene is TRBV30, the J gene TRBJ1-1; D gene ambiguous. CDR3 length equals 10 residues. V was clipped by 4 bases and J by 4 bases, with 4 bases between them. Germline-derived CDR1 and CDR2 are GTSNPN and SVGIG (reference sequence). The CDR3 is CAWTRTEAFF. DNA for the CDR3: TGTGCCTGGACGCGCACTGAAGCTTTCTTT.

The rearrangement links TRBV7-2 to TRBJ2-5; the D gene is possibly TRBD2 (5 bases). This CDR3 contains 14 residues. The V end lost 4 bases, the J end lost 5 bases, and 14 bases lay between the germline ends. The germline gives CDR1 SGHTA, CDR2 FQGNSA. As DNA, the CDR3 is TGTGCCAGCAGCTACGGACTGTTCCGGGAGACCCAGTACTTC. Translated, it gives CASSYGLFRETQYF.

The count of this clone is one. The chain has TRBV27 and TRBJ1-5, with D possibly matching TRBD1 (6 bases). Trimming left V 5 bases short and J 4 bases short, with 21 bases between. Germline CDR1 MNHEY, CDR2 SMNVEV (reference sequence). The CDR3 sequence is 17 residues long. CDR3 coding DNA: TGTGCCAGCAGTGGGGGAGAATATCAGGGGAGAAATCAGCCCCAGCATTTT. Translated, it gives CASSGGEYQGRNQPQHF.

The V and J genes are TRBV27 and TRBJ1-2; D might be TRBD1 (5 bases). CDR1 is MNHEY, CDR2 SMNVEV, per germline (reference sequence). The CDR3 consists of 13 residues. V was clipped by 4 bases and J by 8 bases, with 14 bases between them. For the CDR3, the DNA is TGTGCCAGCAGTTACGGCAGGGAATTCGGCTACACCTTC. Protein sequence: CASSYGREFGYTF.

The chain couples TRBV9 to TRBJ2-7, with 11 bases fitting TRBD2. Germline V CDR1 and CDR2: SGDLS, YYNGEE. The CDR3 spans 16 residues. J lost 4 bases, V lost 3 bases, and 9 bases had no gene match. The CDR3 bases are TGTGCCAGCAGCGAATACGACGGGACTAGCGGTTACGAGCAGTACTTC. As protein: CASSEYDGTSGYEQYF. The whole variable domain, filled in from reference TRBV9 and TRBJ2-7, reads DSGVTQTPKHLITATGQRVTLRCSPRSGDLSVYWYQQSLDQGLQFLIQYYNGEERAKGNILERFSAQQFPDLHSELNLSSLELGDSALYFCASSEYDGTSGYEQYFGPGTRLTVT.

CDR3 amino acids: CASTGTWDPAKQPQHF. CDR3 nucleotides: TGTGCCAGTACCGGGACATGGGATCCGGCGAAGCAGCCCCAGCATTTT. V is TRBV19 and J is TRBJ1-5; possible D gene TRBD1, 6 bases. The V gene lost 7 bases and the J gene lost 7 bases, with 23 bases spanning the gap. Germline assignment: CDR1 LNHDA and CDR2 SQIVND (reference sequence). The CDR3 totals 16 residues.

The chain uses TRBV7-9 and TRBJ2-1; TRBD1 might be the D (5 bases). Between the trimmed V and J ends, which lost 1 base and 7 bases, there was a span of 11 bases. Germline values: CDR1 SEHNR, CDR2 FQNEAQ (reference sequence). The CDR3 is 14 residues long. In nucleotides, the CDR3 is TGTGCCAGCAGCTTAGAAAACCCAGGGAATGAGCAGTTCTTC. Translation: CASSLENPGNEQFF. Full variable domain (missing parts from reference TRBV7-9 and TRBJ2-1): DTGVSQNPRHKITKRGQNVTFRCDPISEHNRLYWYRQTLGQGPEFLTYFQNEAQLEKSRLLSDRFSAERPKGSFSTLEIQRTEQGDSAMYLCASSLENPGNEQFFGPGTRLTVL.

J is TRBJ1-2 and V is TRBV4-2; D perhaps matches TRBD1 (5 bases). V lost 2 bases, J lost 1 base, and 14 bases lay in between. Germline CDR1 reads LGHNA; CDR2 reads YNFKEQ. The CDR3 is 16 residues long. The CDR3 DNA reads TGTGCCAGCAGCCAATTACCCATCCAGGGTAACTATGGCTACACCTTC. Its protein is CASSQLPIQGNYGYTF.

V usage is TRBV7-3 and J usage is TRBJ2-3; D possibly corresponds to TRBD1 (5 bases). CDR3 length: 14 residues. The germline V gene has CDR1 SGHTA and CDR2 FQGTGA. V dropped 2 bases and J dropped 2 bases, with 8 bases sitting between them. The chain's CDR3 is CASSLETATDTQYF. Here the CDR3 DNA reads TGTGCCAGCAGCTTAGAGACAGCCACAGATACGCAGTATTTT.

The gene calls are TRBV5-4 and TRBJ2-1, with 7 positions matching TRBD2. In germline, CDR1 is SGHNT, CDR2 YYREEE (reference sequence). The ends lost 1 base at V and 15 bases at J; junction bases unmatched: 10. The CDR3 has 13 residues. CDR3 loop: CASSLPGGRLRFF. For the CDR3, the DNA is TGTGCCAGCAGCTTGCCGGGAGGACGTCTGAGGTTCTTC.

The chain has TRBV4-2 and TRBJ2-7, with 9 bases lining up with TRBD1. The V gene end was trimmed by 4 bases and the J gene end by 5 bases; junction bases not matched to a gene: 15. The length of the CDR3 is 17 residues. Germline V gives CDR1 LGHNA, CDR2 YNFKEQ. Here the CDR3 DNA reads TGTGCCAGCAGCCTTAAGCGTGGGACAGGGTATTCGGACGAGCAGTACTTC. Protein product: CASSLKRGTGYSDEQYF.

The chain joins TRBV28 to TRBJ2-2, with 9 bases that match TRBD2. Germline CDR1 and CDR2: MDHEN and SYDVKM. CDR3 length equals 17 residues. Trimming took 1 base from V and 7 from J; bases not matched to a gene: 10. The CDR3 region has the DNA TGTGCCAGCAGTTTATTTTCCGCGGGAGGGTATGGCGGGGAGCTGTTTTTT. Protein sequence: CASSLFSAGGYGGELFF.

A single count supports this clone. The chain is built from TRBV9 and TRBJ2-1, with 14 bases fitting TRBD2. J gave up 4 bases and V 4 bases, and 10 bases lay outside the gene matches. In germline, CDR1 is SGDLS, CDR2 YYNGEE. The CDR3 totals 18 residues. The CDR3 DNA reads as TGTGCCAGCAGCCAGGGACTAGCGGGAGCCCTACTATACAATGAGCAGTTCTTC. It translates to CASSQGLAGALLYNEQFF.

The chain carries TRBV6-5 and TRBJ2-3; TRBD1 matches at 11 bases. Germline V CDR1 and CDR2: MNHEY, SVGAGI. V was pared by 4 bases and J by 4 bases, with 7 bases of the junction left unmatched. The CDR3 consists of 16 residues. The CDR3 region is CASSLGPGQGADTQYF. CDR3 DNA sequence: TGTGCCAGCAGTTTGGGGCCGGGACAGGGGGCAGATACGCAGTATTTT.